Sequencing of this TCR beta chain was carried out in a study of OX40 agonist ivuxolimab in advanced cancers. Study information: With a range of roughly 23 to 79, age averaged approximately 60 years, and 70% to 85% were male.

CDR1 and CDR2 (germline): MRHNA, SNTAGT. The ends were cut back, 3 bases at V and 5 bases at J, with 8 bases in the middle. This CDR3 spans 13 amino acids. The repertoire was sequenced with immunoSEQ multiplex PCR; TCRdb's copy has only in-frame clones and lacks some. The data show about 70,000 clones, 86% seen once. The V call is TRBV6-4, the J call TRBJ1-5, with D perhaps matching TRBD1 (5 bases). The source is an adult with an advanced solid tumor such as melanoma, head and neck, liver or kidney cancer. This material consisted of CD4+ or CD8+ T cells sorted from blood, taken in a trial of the OX40 agonist ivuxolimab. The CDR3 region is CASSEGGDQPQHF. CDR3 coding DNA: TGTGCCAGCAGTGAGGGGGGGGATCAGCCCCAGCATTTT.